The subject of this entry is one TCR beta chain. This record comes from a study of blood T cell repertoires in COVID-19. Study background: Sample material is recorded as cDNA or gDNA derived from T cells, B-cell-depleted T cells, or PBMCs.

In the original workflow: For nucleated cells, counts were estimated from reference gene primer amplification. Sequenced by immunoSEQ multiplex PCR; TCRdb stores in-frame clones only, minus some. V and J calls and clone size are those listed in that table; D and trimming were worked out from the DNA. Seen here are roughly 130,000 clones, approximately 81% observed once, and the top ten hold 4.5% to 6%. The CDR3 is 17 amino acids. Per the germline V gene, CDR1 is SGDLS and CDR2 is YYNGEE. The V gene end was trimmed by 3 bases and the J gene end by 0 bases; junction bases not matched to a gene: 9. The chain is built from TRBV9 and TRBJ2-4; 7 bases are shared with TRBD2. Sample: PBMCs or T cells enriched from blood (not recorded which). This sequence was found in a man aged 40-49 years with acute COVID-19. CDR3 loop: CASSAKGGDLAKNIQYF. In DNA form, the CDR3 reads TGTGCCAGCAGCGCCAAGGGAGGGGATCTAGCCAAAAACATTCAGTACTTC.